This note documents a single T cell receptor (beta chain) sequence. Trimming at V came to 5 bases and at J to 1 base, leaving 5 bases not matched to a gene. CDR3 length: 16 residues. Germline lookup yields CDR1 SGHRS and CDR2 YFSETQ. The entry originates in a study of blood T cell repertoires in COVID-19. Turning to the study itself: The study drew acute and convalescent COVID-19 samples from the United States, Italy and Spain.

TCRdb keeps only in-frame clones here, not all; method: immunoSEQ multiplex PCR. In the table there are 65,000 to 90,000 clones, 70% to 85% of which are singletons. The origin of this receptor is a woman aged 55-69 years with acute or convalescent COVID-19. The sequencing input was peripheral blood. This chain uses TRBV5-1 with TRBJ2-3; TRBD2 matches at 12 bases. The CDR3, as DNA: TGCGCCAGCAGTCCCAGGACTAGCGGGGGCACAGATACGCAGTATTTT. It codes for CASSPRTSGGTDTQYF.